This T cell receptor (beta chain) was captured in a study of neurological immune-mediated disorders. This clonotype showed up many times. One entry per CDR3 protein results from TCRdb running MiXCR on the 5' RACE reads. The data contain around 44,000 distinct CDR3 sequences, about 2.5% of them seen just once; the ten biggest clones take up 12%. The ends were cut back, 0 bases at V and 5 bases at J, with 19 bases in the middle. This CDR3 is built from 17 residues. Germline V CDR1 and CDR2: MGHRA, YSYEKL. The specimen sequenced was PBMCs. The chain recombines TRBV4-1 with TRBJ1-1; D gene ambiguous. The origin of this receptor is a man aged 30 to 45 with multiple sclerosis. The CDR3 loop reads CASSQDWSSRRGTEAFF. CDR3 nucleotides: TGCGCCAGCAGCCAAGATTGGAGCTCCCGGCGGGGTACTGAAGCTTTCTTT.